These 3 T cell receptor beta chains were all obtained from the same sample, sequenced in a study of cytomegalovirus exposure and HLA in healthy donors. Method: immunoSEQ multiplex PCR; TCRdb's copy keeps in-frame clones and lacks some. The sample shows around 60,000 clones, almost 97% of them seen only once. Sequencing was done on a sample of PBMCs. All receptors derive from a woman aged 18-35 years in good health and CMV-seronegative.

This chain links TRBV5-5 with TRBJ1-2; D remains ambiguous. Trimming removed 2 bases from V and 8 bases from J, with 10 bases in between. The CDR3 is 12 residues long. CDR1 and CDR2 from the germline V gene are SGHKS and YYEKEE (reference sequence). The CDR3 here is CASSLRERGYTF. The CDR3 DNA is TGTGCCAGCAGCTTACGGGAGAGGGGCTACACCTTC. Together with reference TRBV5-5 and TRBJ1-2, the CDR3 gives the full variable domain: DAGVTQSPTHLIKTRGQQVTLRCSPISGHKSVSWYQQVLGQGPQFIFQYYEKEERGRGNFPDRFSARQFPNYSSELNVNALLLGDSALYLCASSLRERGYTFGSGTRLTVV.

The chain joins TRBV28 to TRBJ1-5, with D possibly matching TRBD1 (5 bases). The CDR3 has 12 amino acids. Between the trimmed V and J ends, which lost 10 bases and 3 bases, there was a span of 10 bases. CDR1 and CDR2 from the germline V gene are MDHEN and SYDVKM. CDR3: CATRQLNQPQHF. The CDR3 nucleotides read TGTGCCACTCGACAGCTCAATCAGCCCCAGCATTTT.

The chain couples TRBV7-2 to TRBJ1-4; D is unclear. This CDR3 contains 15 residues. V shed 2 bases and J shed 8 bases, with 15 bases lying between them. The V gene's germline CDR1 is SGHTA and CDR2 FQGNSA. CDR3: CASSLNPATGEKLFF. In DNA form, the CDR3 reads TGTGCCAGCAGCTTAAATCCGGCGACCGGGGAAAAACTGTTTTTT.